These 20 T cell receptor beta chains originate from one sample sequenced in a study of blood T cell repertoires in COVID-19. Generated by immunoSEQ multiplex PCR, the TCRdb table keeps only in-frame clones and is missing some. This table holds 200,000 or so clones, roughly 90% found once. The source material was peripheral blood. The receptor source for this set is a woman aged 60 to 75 with acute or convalescent COVID-19.

The chain carries TRBV2 and TRBJ1-6, with 8 bases matching TRBD1. The CDR3 is 18 amino acids. Germline V gene lookup returns CDR1 SNHLY and CDR2 FYNNEI. Germline trimming cut 4 bases from V and 0 bases from J; bases unmatched to any gene: 8. Written as DNA, the CDR3 is TGTGCCAGCAGTGGGGAGACAGGGGCTCTCTCCTATAATTCACCCCTCCACTTT. Protein product: CASSGETGALSYNSPLHF.

The chain joins TRBV27 to TRBJ2-1, with TRBD2 matching 12 bases. The CDR3 is made up of 16 amino acids. The V gene end was trimmed by 6 bases and the J gene end by 6 bases; junction bases not matched to a gene: 9. Germline loops: CDR1 MNHEY, CDR2 SMNVEV (reference sequence). CDR3 DNA sequence: TGTGCCAGCAGCCCAAGACTAGCGGGGGCAACCAATGAGCAGTTCTTC. It translates to CASSPRLAGATNEQFF.

The genes are TRBV27 and TRBJ2-2; D uncertain. Germline V lookup: CDR1 MNHEY, CDR2 SMNVEV (reference sequence). The ends were cut back, 6 bases at V and 0 bases at J, with 17 bases in the middle. The CDR3 spans 17 residues. As DNA, the CDR3 is TGTGCCAGCAGGCCACCCCCAGGTTACGCGAACACCGGGGAGCTGTTTTTT. Encoded protein: CASRPPPGYANTGELFF.

V gene TRBV13 combines with J gene TRBJ2-7; D uncertain. CDR1 and CDR2 (germline): PRHDT, FYEKMQ (reference sequence). The CDR3 is 13 amino acids. The ends were cut back, 5 bases at V and 2 bases at J, with 10 bases in the middle. CDR3 DNA sequence: TGTGCCAGCAGCGCCGGGTCCGCCTACGAGCAGTACTTC. It specifies CASSAGSAYEQYF.

The chain recombines TRBV5-4 with TRBJ2-5; TRBD2 aligns across 10 bases. The germline gives CDR1 SGHNT, CDR2 YYREEE (reference sequence). Germline trimming cut 4 bases from V and 1 base from J; bases unmatched to any gene: 10. The CDR3 runs 17 residues. CDR3 amino acids: CASSLGLAPRTQETQYF. In nucleotides, the CDR3 is TGTGCCAGCAGCCTGGGACTAGCGCCAAGAACCCAAGAGACCCAGTACTTC.

The chain recombines TRBV2 with TRBJ1-1; 7 bases line up with TRBD1. CDR1 is SNHLY, CDR2 FYNNEI, per germline. Trimming at V came to 6 bases and at J to 5 bases, leaving 12 bases not matched to a gene. This CDR3 comprises 15 residues. The CDR3 sequence: CASSVTRGSGTEAFF. In nucleotides, the CDR3 is TGTGCCAGCAGCGTCACCAGGGGGTCGGGGACTGAAGCTTTCTTT. Full variable domain (missing parts from reference TRBV2 and TRBJ1-1): EPEVTQTPSHQVTQMGQEVILRCVPISNHLYFYWYRQILGQKVEFLVSFYNNEISEKSEIFDDQFSVERPDGSNFTLKIRSTKLEDSAMYFCASSVTRGSGTEAFFGQGTRLTVV.

This chain connects TRBV6-2 or TRBV6-3 to TRBJ1-6, with a weak D call TRBD1 (5 bases). Germline CDR1 MNHEY, CDR2 SVGEGT. V lost 6 bases, J lost 11 bases, and 23 bases lay in between. The length of the CDR3 is 16 residues. The CDR3 DNA reads as TGTGCCAGCAGGTACAGGCCTCCAGCTATGGAGACACCCCTCCACTTT. It yields the protein CASRYRPPAMETPLHF.

The J gene is TRBJ1-6, the V gene TRBV9; D gene uncertain. With 0 bases removed from V and 0 bases from J, the gap between germline ends came to 7 bases. CDR1 and CDR2 from the germline V gene are SGDLS and YYNGEE. The CDR3 sequence is 16 residues long. The CDR3 coding sequence is TGTGCCAGCAGCGTAGCGGGGAGCTCCTATAATTCACCCCTCCACTTT. Amino acids: CASSVAGSSYNSPLHF.

The gene calls are TRBV30 and TRBJ2-3; the match to TRBD2 covers 7 bases. Germline V gene data show CDR1 as GTSNPN and CDR2 as SVGIG (reference sequence). The CDR3 covers 9 residues. In nucleotides, the CDR3 is TGTGCGGGGGGGGATACGCAGTATTTT. This sequence encodes CAGGDTQYF.

The J gene is TRBJ2-3, the V gene TRBV21-1; whether TRBD1, the table's D call, matches the DNA was not checked. TRBV21-1 is deemed a pseudogene. The CDR3 length is 14 residues. The CDR3 DNA sequence: TGTGCCAGCAGCCTCCGGGACAGCTCAGATACGCAGTATTTT. Translated, it gives CASSLRDSSDTQYF.

This sequence joins TRBV9 and TRBJ2-5; 7 nucleotides agree with TRBD1. Germline CDR1 and CDR2: SGDLS and YYNGEE. V shed 0 bases, J shed 5 bases, and the junction held 7 bases outside the gene matches. CDR3 length equals 15 residues. The chain's CDR3 is CASSVGVGGVETQYF. CDR3 in DNA: TGTGCCAGCAGCGTAGGGGTAGGGGGCGTGGAGACCCAGTACTTC. The variable domain in full, with the rest retrieved from reference TRBV9 and TRBJ2-5, is DSGVTQTPKHLITATGQRVTLRCSPRSGDLSVYWYQQSLDQGLQFLIQYYNGEERAKGNILERFSAQQFPDLHSELNLSSLELGDSALYFCASSVGVGGVETQYFGPGTRLLVL.

This chain uses TRBV6-2 or TRBV6-3 with TRBJ2-2, with 7 nucleotides matching TRBD2. Germline V gene lookup returns CDR1 MNHEY and CDR2 SVGEGT. The trim removed 6 bases at V and 0 bases at J, leaving 7 bases unmatched. The CDR3 is made up of 16 amino acids. CDR3 sequence reads: CASSLSGATNTGELFF. As DNA, the CDR3 is TGTGCCAGCAGCTTGAGCGGGGCCACGAACACCGGGGAGCTGTTTTTT.

V is TRBV7-9 and J is TRBJ1-6; D not resolved. The V end lost 2 bases, the J end lost 10 bases, and 6 bases lay between the germline ends. Per germline, CDR1 SEHNR and CDR2 FQNEAQ (reference sequence). The CDR3 contains 12 residues. CDR3 in DNA: TGTGCCAGCAGCTTACCCGCGTCACCCCTCCACTTT. Translation: CASSLPASPLHF.

The gene calls are TRBV6-1 and TRBJ1-1, with D possibly being TRBD1 (6 bases). V was cut by 1 base and J by 4 bases, with 13 bases left in between. The CDR3 totals 15 residues. Germline CDR1 MNHNS, CDR2 SASEGT. For the CDR3, the DNA is TGTGCCAGCAGTGAAGTTTATGGACAGCCCACTGAAGCTTTCTTT. Its translation: CASSEVYGQPTEAFF.

This clone was detected once. The chain couples TRBV5-4 to TRBJ1-3; the match to TRBD1 covers 7 bases. Germline CDR1 SGHNT, CDR2 YYREEE (reference sequence). Trimming removed 4 bases from V and 1 base from J; junction bases left unmatched: 5. This CDR3 is built from 15 residues. Written as DNA, the CDR3 is TGTGCCAGCAGCGGTGGACAGGAGTCTGGAAACACCATATATTTT. The encoded protein is CASSGGQESGNTIYF.

Only one count was recorded for this clone. This rearrangement joins TRBV6-2 or TRBV6-3 to TRBJ1-5; D is uncertain. This CDR3 is 18 amino acids long. In germline, CDR1 is MNHEY, CDR2 SVGEGT. Trimming stripped 2 bases from V and 1 base from J, with 18 bases between. The DNA for the CDR3 is TGTGCCAGCAGTTACGGCGCTAGTATCCGAGGGAGCAATCAGCCCCAGCATTTT. Translation gives CASSYGASIRGSNQPQHF.

V usage is TRBV11-2 and J usage is TRBJ2-5; the D is unclear. This CDR3 is 14 amino acids long. Trimming shortened V by 1 base and J by 2 bases, and 8 bases separated the two germline ends. CDR1 and CDR2 from the germline V gene are SGHAT and FQNNGV. CDR3 protein: CASSLAGQQETQYF. The CDR3 nucleotides are TGTGCCAGCAGCTTAGCTGGGCAACAAGAGACCCAGTACTTC.

The rearrangement joins TRBV19 to TRBJ1-1; 8 nucleotides line up with TRBD1. CDR1 and CDR2 (germline): LNHDA, SQIVND (reference sequence). Germline trimming cut 2 bases from V and 1 base from J; bases unmatched to any gene: 6. This CDR3 contains 16 residues. The CDR3 nucleotides read TGTGCCAGTAGTATATACCGGGACAGGTCGAACACTGAAGCTTTCTTT. The encoded protein is CASSIYRDRSNTEAFF.

The V call is TRBV9, the J call TRBJ2-7, with 12 bases lining up with TRBD1. The CDR3 extends over 16 amino acids. Germline V gene lookup returns CDR1 SGDLS and CDR2 YYNGEE. V shed 4 bases, J shed 6 bases, and the junction held 11 bases outside the gene matches. CDR3 coding DNA: TGTGCCAGCAGCTCTTCCCAAGGGACAGGGGGCTTCGAGCAGTACTTC. Its translation is CASSSSQGTGGFEQYF. Full variable domain (rest looked up from reference TRBV9 and TRBJ2-7): DSGVTQTPKHLITATGQRVTLRCSPRSGDLSVYWYQQSLDQGLQFLIQYYNGEERAKGNILERFSAQQFPDLHSELNLSSLELGDSALYFCASSSSQGTGGFEQYFGPGTRLTVT.

This chain links TRBV14 with TRBJ2-5; 9 positions agree with TRBD1. This CDR3 has 20 residues. V gave up 6 bases and J gave up 2 bases; unmatched junction bases: 22. Germline CDR1 and CDR2: SGHDN and FVKESK. The CDR3 coding sequence is TGTGCCAGCAGTCGGGACAGGGACTATCCCCCGGGTCCGTTACAAGAGACCCAGTACTTC. Protein product: CASSRDRDYPPGPLQETQYF.